The 29 T cell receptor beta chains below were found in one sample sequenced in a study of molecular identifiers for immune sequencing clone quantification. One entry per CDR3 protein, called by TCRdb with MiXCR from the PCR reads. The data hold about 97,000 distinct CDR3 sequences, with 30% to 45% observed a single time. Source material: naive CD8+ T cells from blood, with Jurkat cell RNA spiked in. Subset: FACS-sorted CD8+CD4-CCR7+CD45RA+ naive T cells. All receptors come from a human donor in good health. Some libraries in this study had Jurkat cell RNA spiked in.

For this clonotype: This may be a read error, as it is one base from a much larger clone. The limits of the CDR3 on the DNA are not certain, so only TCRdb's listed CDR3 is given. The rearrangement joins TRBV5-6 to TRBJ2-3; TRBD1 is the table's D call, not checked against the DNA. The V gene's germline CDR1 is SGHDT and CDR2 YYEEEE. The CDR3 comprises 14 residues, both ends counted. The CDR3 loop reads CASSFGQGADTQDF.

This clonotype appeared many times. The genes are TRBV20-1 and TRBJ2-7, with unresolved D. Trimming cost V 0 bases and J 4 bases, with 10 bases left between them. CDR3 length: 13 residues. Germline CDR1 and CDR2: DFQATT and SNEGSKA (reference sequence). The CDR3 sequence is CSARDSGSYEQYF. In nucleotides, the CDR3 is TGCAGTGCTAGAGATTCGGGCTCGTACGAGCAGTACTTC.

With respect to this clonotype: A much bigger clone sits one base away, suggesting this may be a read error. This chain links TRBV29-1 with TRBJ2-1; maybe TRBD1 (6 bases). This CDR3 contains 11 residues. Trimming removed 7 bases at V and 6 bases at J, with 10 bases between. Germline V gene sequence: CDR1 SQVTM, CDR2 ANQGSEA. CDR3 residues: CSADRRNEQFF. CDR3 nucleotides: TGCAGCGCTGACAGGCGCAATGAGCAGTTCTTC.

The sample holds a few counts of this clonotype. This chain connects TRBV7-9 to TRBJ2-3; no clear D. The germline V gene encodes CDR1 SEHNR and CDR2 FQNEAQ (reference sequence). This CDR3 has 14 residues. Trimming removed 1 base at V and 6 bases at J, with 11 bases between. The CDR3 DNA sequence: TGTGCCAGCAGCTTAGAACTTCCCCCCGATACGCAGTATTTT. As protein: CASSLELPPDTQYF. Complete variable domain (other parts from reference TRBV7-9 and TRBJ2-3): DTGVSQNPRHKITKRGQNVTFRCDPISEHNRLYWYRQTLGQGPEFLTYFQNEAQLEKSRLLSDRFSAERPKGSFSTLEIQRTEQGDSAMYLCASSLELPPDTQYFGPGTRLTVL.

The count of this clonotype is one. One base away lies a much larger clone, so this may be a sequencing read error. V usage is TRBV5-1 and J usage is TRBJ2-1; 12 positions match TRBD2. The CDR3 length is 15 residues. The V gene end was trimmed by 4 bases and the J gene end by 9 bases; junction bases not matched to a gene: 8. Germline V CDR1 and CDR2: SGHRS, YFSETQ. The CDR3 nucleotides read TGCGCCAGCAGCCCCCTAGCGGGAGGGCCGCCTGAGCAGTTCTTC. Encoded protein: CASSPLAGGPPEQFF.

Of note for this clonotype: This may be a read error: a much more frequent sequence differs by one nucleotide. V is TRBV29-1 and J is TRBJ2-5; D may be TRBD1 or TRBD2 (5 bases each). The CDR3 runs to 13 residues. With 3 bases removed from V and 7 bases from J, the gap between germline ends came to 15 bases. Germline CDR1 and CDR2: SQVTM and ANQGSEA. The CDR3 region is CSVEWGIPRTQYF. The CDR3 DNA follows: TGCAGCGTTGAGTGGGGGATCCCGAGGACCCAGTACTTC.

As concerns this clonotype: A read error may be the cause here, since a much bigger clone is one base away. The final CDR3 position lacks the conserved phenylalanine or tryptophan, pointing to a likely read error. The chain is built from TRBV4-3 and TRBJ1-1, with D tentatively TRBD1 (5 bases). CDR1 is LGHNA, CDR2 YSLEER, per germline. V lost 4 bases and J lost 6, with 12 bases in between. This CDR3 has 13 amino acids. The CDR3 region is CASSPETGPEAFI. CDR3 sequence (DNA): TGCGCCAGCAGCCCCGAAACAGGACCTGAAGCTTTCATT.

This clonotype was observed a few times. This chain links TRBV12-3 or TRBV12-4 with TRBJ2-1; 9 bases align to TRBD1. This CDR3 contains 15 residues. The V segment lost 6 bases and the J segment 1 base; nucleotides outside the gene matches: 4. The CDR3, as DNA: TGTGCCAGCAGAACGGGACAGGGATCCTACAATGAGCAGTTCTTC. This encodes CASRTGQGSYNEQFF.

This clonotype was observed a handful of times. The chain has TRBV11-1 and TRBJ1-5; no definite D call. This CDR3 region has 14 residues. The germline V and J ends were trimmed by 11 bases and 2 bases, with 16 bases remaining between them. CDR1 SGHAT and CDR2 FQDESV come from the germline V gene (reference sequence). CDR3 sequence: CASKVTLGNQPQHF. CDR3 sequence (DNA): TGTGCCTCCAAGGTCACCTTGGGCAATCAGCCCCAGCATTTT.

This clonotype occurred many times. The chain couples TRBV7-2 to TRBJ1-1, with unresolved D. Trimming shortened V by 1 base and J by 5 bases, and 11 bases separated the two germline ends. Germline assignment: CDR1 SGHTA and CDR2 FQGNSA. The CDR3 spans 14 residues. The DNA of the CDR3 is TGTGCCAGCAGCTTAGTTGCTACTAAGACTGAAGCTTTCTTT. Its protein is CASSLVATKTEAFF.

Ten or more counts support this clonotype. The V gene is TRBV29-1, the J gene TRBJ2-5; 11 positions agree with TRBD2. Trimming cost V 7 bases and J 7 bases; bases outside gene matches: 11. CDR1 SQVTM and CDR2 ANQGSEA come from the germline V gene. The CDR3 covers 14 residues. CDR3 DNA: TGCAGCGGGCTCGGGACTAGCGGCTATGGGACCCAGTACTTC. Its translation is CSGLGTSGYGTQYF.

As for this clonotype: The missing conserved phenylalanine or tryptophan at the end of this CDR3 makes a read error likely. The rearrangement joins TRBV20-1 to TRBJ2-5; no definite D call. The CDR3 spans 13 residues. Looked up from germline, CDR1 is DFQATT and CDR2 is SNEGSKA (reference sequence). The DNA for the CDR3 is TGCAGTGCTAGAAGACCCATCCAAGAGACACAGTACTAC. This sequence encodes CSARRPIQETQYY.

This clonotype was detected ten times or more. This chain uses TRBV28 with TRBJ2-2; D gene uncertain. The CDR3 is 13 residues long. V gave up 4 bases and J gave up 5 bases, with 8 bases separating them. The germline CDR1 and CDR2 sequences are MDHEN and SYDVKM. The CDR3 region has the DNA TGTGCCAGCAGTTCCTTGACAACCGGGGAGCTGTTTTTT. Its protein product is CASSSLTTGELFF. The whole variable domain, remainder taken from reference TRBV28 and TRBJ2-2, is DVKVTQSSRYLVKRTGEKVFLECVQDMDHENMFWYRQDPGLGLRLIYFSYDVKMKEKGDIPEGYSVSREKKERFSLILESASTNQTSMYLCASSSLTTGELFFGEGSRLTVL.

The chain employs TRBV5-1 and TRBJ2-7, with D perhaps matching TRBD1 or TRBD2 (5 bases each). CDR1 is SGHRS and CDR2 is YFSETQ in the germline V gene. V gave up 2 bases and J gave up 5 bases, with 14 bases separating them. This CDR3 region has 14 residues. Here the CDR3 DNA reads TGCGCCAGCAGCTTAGGCAGGGAGATCGACGAGCAGTACTTC. It specifies CASSLGREIDEQYF.

The sample holds many counts of this clonotype. The chain joins TRBV4-3 to TRBJ2-2; D remains unclear. Germline CDR1 LGHNA, CDR2 YSLEER. The CDR3 sequence is 15 residues long. V shed 2 bases and J shed 1 base, with 8 bases lying between them. The CDR3: CASSQYLWNTGELFF. In DNA form, the CDR3 reads TGCGCCAGCAGCCAATATTTATGGAACACCGGGGAGCTGTTTTTT.

This clonotype has a handful of counts. The V and J genes are TRBV20-1 and TRBJ2-7; D could derive from TRBD1 or TRBD2 (5 bases each). Germline values: CDR1 DFQATT, CDR2 SNEGSKA (reference sequence). Trimming left V 5 bases short and J 5 bases short, with 31 bases between. CDR3 length: 18 amino acids. Written as DNA, the CDR3 is TGCAGTGCTCAAAAAATCACAGGATCGGGGAGCGAGGAGGACGAGCAGTACTTC. It is translated as CSAQKITGSGSEEDEQYF.

The chain recombines TRBV29-1 with TRBJ2-5; weak D call: TRBD2 (7 bases). Germline loops: CDR1 SQVTM, CDR2 ANQGSEA. The CDR3 has 14 residues. Trimming took 2 bases from V and 1 from J, leaving 11 bases between them. The CDR3 bases are TGCAGCGTTGAATTGGGAGGGGGCCAAGAGACCCAGTACTTC. Its translation: CSVELGGGQETQYF.

This clonotype was picked up many times. The V gene is TRBV25-1, the J gene TRBJ1-4; D ambiguous. The CDR3 runs to 16 residues. Germline assignment: CDR1 MGHDK and CDR2 SYGVNS. Trimming shortened V by 5 bases and J by 1 base, and 14 bases separated the two germline ends. CDR3 in amino acids: CASSNGVRRTNEKLFF. The CDR3 DNA reads as TGTGCCAGCAGTAATGGGGTCCGGCGAACTAATGAAAAACTGTTTTTT.

Of note for this clonotype: The CDR3 does not end in the conserved phenylalanine or tryptophan, so this is likely a read error. Because the CDR3's place on the DNA is in doubt, the DNA is left out and the CDR3 is given as listed by TCRdb. The gene calls are TRBV6-2 or TRBV6-3 and TRBJ2-1; TRBD2, as called in the table, went unchecked against the DNA. The length of the CDR3 is 15 amino acids, counting both ends. The germline gives CDR1 MNHEY, CDR2 SVGEGT. The CDR3 sequence: CASSYSGGRVDERFI.

This clonotype was recorded a few times. The CDR3 is CASSLLPSGGPYEQYF. DNA of the CDR3: TGTGCCAGCAGTTTATTGCCTAGCGGGGGCCCCTACGAGCAGTACTTC. This chain joins TRBV28 and TRBJ2-7; 10 nucleotides agree with TRBD2. Germline V CDR1 and CDR2: MDHEN, SYDVKM. With V trimmed by 1 base and J by 2 bases, 5 bases remained unmatched. This CDR3 comprises 16 residues.

In its sample, this clonotype was seen a few times. V usage is TRBV28 and J usage is TRBJ2-7, with TRBD1 matching over 9 bases. This CDR3 is built from 15 residues. Germline V gives CDR1 MDHEN, CDR2 SYDVKM. With V trimmed by 6 bases and J by 9 bases, 15 bases remained unmatched. The CDR3 region is CASSPATGGPEWQYF. The CDR3 nucleotides are TGTGCCAGCAGCCCGGCCACAGGGGGCCCGGAGTGGCAGTACTTC.

This clonotype came up a few times. The J gene is TRBJ2-7, the V gene TRBV19, with 8 positions matching TRBD2. CDR3 length: 16 residues. The germline CDR1 and CDR2 sequences are LNHDA and SQIVND (reference sequence). After removal of 3 bases from V and 2 bases from J, the junction contained 9 bases not matched to a gene. The CDR3 DNA follows: TGTGCCAGTAGTATCAGCCTAGCGGGTGTTACCTACGAGCAGTACTTC. The encoded protein is CASSISLAGVTYEQYF.

This chain joins TRBV5-6 and TRBJ2-1; 9 bases fit TRBD1. The CDR3 contains 15 residues. Germline V CDR1 and CDR2: SGHDT, YYEEEE. J was trimmed by 4 bases and V by 4 bases; bases with no gene match: 6. The CDR3 is CASSGRDRVYNEQFF. CDR3 bases: TGTGCCAGCAGCGGCCGGGACAGGGTTTACAATGAGCAGTTCTTC.

This clonotype has at least ten counts. This chain uses TRBV28 with TRBJ2-7, with D perhaps matching TRBD1 (5 bases). CDR1 is MDHEN, CDR2 SYDVKM, per germline. V lost 5 bases and J 4 bases, leaving 6 bases between the germline ends. The CDR3 runs to 11 residues. In nucleotides, the CDR3 is TGTGCCAGCAGTCGACAGTACGAGCAGTACTTC. Translating gives CASSRQYEQYF. The full variable domain, in which reference TRBV28 and TRBJ2-7 provide the parts outside the CDR3, is DVKVTQSSRYLVKRTGEKVFLECVQDMDHENMFWYRQDPGLGLRLIYFSYDVKMKEKGDIPEGYSVSREKKERFSLILESASTNQTSMYLCASSRQYEQYFGPGTRLTVT.

V usage is TRBV27 and J usage is TRBJ2-7, with 9 bases fitting TRBD2. CDR1 is MNHEY and CDR2 is SMNVEV in the germline V gene (reference sequence). Losses at the gene ends were 5 bases for V and 6 bases for J; bases not matched to a gene: 11. The CDR3 spans 15 residues. The CDR3 DNA sequence: TGTGCCAGCAGTATATTTGGCCTAGCGGGGCTCGAGCAGTACTTC. Its protein product is CASSIFGLAGLEQYF.

By its share, this clonotype is medium-sized (0.01 to 0.1%). V usage is TRBV9 and J usage is TRBJ2-5, with D possibly called TRBD1 or TRBD2 (5 bases each). V lost 3 bases and J lost 4, with 13 bases in between. Germline V gene sequence: CDR1 SGDLS, CDR2 YYNGEE. The CDR3 extends over 14 amino acids. The CDR3 sequence is CASSAGGGAETQYF. The CDR3 nucleotides are TGTGCCAGCAGCGCCGGTGGGGGTGCAGAGACCCAGTACTTC.

With respect to this clonotype: Since the CDR3 does not end with the conserved phenylalanine or tryptophan, this likely comes from a read error. The chain joins TRBV7-9 to TRBJ2-3, with 9 bases aligning to TRBD2. The germline V gene has CDR1 SEHNR and CDR2 FQNEAQ (reference sequence). The length of the CDR3 is 18 residues. The CDR3 loop reads CASSDPSRLADSTDAQYY. CDR3 bases: TGTGCCAGCAGCGACCCCTCTCGACTAGCGGATAGCACAGATGCGCAGTATTAT.

This clonotype was observed a handful of times. V gene TRBV15 combines with J gene TRBJ2-1, with 8 positions matching TRBD2. This CDR3 spans 14 amino acids. The V and J ends lost 3 bases and 3 bases, in that order; junction bases with no gene match: 1. Germline CDR1 LNHNV, CDR2 YYDKDF (reference sequence). The CDR3 here is CATSRTSDYNEQFF. The CDR3, as DNA: TGTGCCACCAGCAGGACTAGCGACTACAATGAGCAGTTCTTC.

This clonotype was counted at least ten times. The CDR3 reads CASSSRGPAGANVLTF. CDR3 bases: TGTGCCAGCAGCTCCAGGGGTCCTGCTGGGGCCAACGTCCTGACTTTC. V usage is TRBV7-6 and J usage is TRBJ2-6; D is perhaps TRBD1 (6 bases). The length of the CDR3 is 16 residues. CDR1 SGHVS and CDR2 FNYEAQ come from the germline V gene. V dropped 4 bases and J dropped 2 bases, with 12 bases sitting between them.